This TCR beta chain was retrieved from a study of OX40 agonist ivuxolimab in advanced cancers. Study information: Patients received ivuxolimab, an intravenous treatment, every 2 weeks at 0.01 to 10 mg/kg. Findings and caveats of the study: In CD8+ T cells, expanded clones were on average more numerous than in CD4+. The expanded peripheral T cells' antigen specificity was not determined.

The CDR3 runs 15 residues. With 6 bases removed from V and 5 bases from J, the gap between germline ends came to 22 bases. Germline V gene lookup returns CDR1 SQVTM and CDR2 ANQGSEA. Profiling relied on immunoSEQ multiplex PCR, and the TCRdb table lists in-frame clones only, not all of them. The sample includes about 80,000 clones, approximately 83% of them seen just once. Comment on this clone: Its antigen is undetermined.

This chain links TRBV29-1 with TRBJ1-2; D is perhaps TRBD1 (5 bases). The source of this sequence is an adult with an advanced solid tumor such as melanoma, head and neck, liver or kidney cancer. Material: CD4+ or CD8+ T cells sorted from blood, obtained in a trial of the OX40 agonist ivuxolimab. The CDR3 loop reads CSVKGLGLKSYGYTF. The DNA of the CDR3 is TGCAGCGTGAAGGGGCTCGGACTAAAGAGTTATGGCTACACCTTC. Based on the CDR3 plus reference TRBV29-1 and TRBJ1-2, the full variable domain is SAVISQKPSRDICQRGTSLTIQCQVDSQVTMMFWYRQQPGQSLTLIATANQGSEATYESGFVIDKFPISRPNLTFSTLTVSNMSPEDSSIYLCSVKGLGLKSYGYTFGSGTRLTVV.